The rows below give T cell receptor beta chains drawn from one sample of a study of neurological immune-mediated disorders. MiXCR was run by TCRdb on the 5' RACE reads, yielding one entry per CDR3 protein. The table records 50,000 or so distinct CDR3 sequences, approximately 16% of them present only once. The specimen was PBMCs. These receptors were taken from a man aged 55 to 70 in good health. CDR3s include the opening cysteine and the closing phenylalanine or tryptophan. The order of the fields is D gene, clone size, J gene, V gene, CDR3 protein, CDR3 DNA. D genes are given only for firm matches. Some rows mark clone size as missing; the rest say once, few, many or name a class of expanded clone.

>.|.|TRBJ2-7|TRBV5-1
CASSGTESRVEQYF
TGCGCCAGCAGCGGTACGGAAAGCCGCGTCGAGCAGTACTTC
>.|many|TRBJ1-5|TRBV7-8
CASHPGFSNQPQHF
TGTGCCAGCCATCCGGGATTTAGCAATCAGCCCCAGCATTTT
>TRBD1|many|TRBJ1-1|TRBV5-1
CASSLAAEGAGAFF
TGCGCCAGCAGCTTGGCCGCAGAGGGGGCTGGAGCTTTCTTT
>.|many|TRBJ2-7|TRBV28
CASRQGGFIRYEQYF
TGTGCCAGCAGGCAAGGGGGGTTCATCCGGTACGAGCAGTACTTC
>TRBD1|many|TRBJ1-1|TRBV28
CASRLSGTANTEAFF
TGTGCCAGCAGGCTTTCCGGGACAGCGAACACTGAAGCTTTCTTT
>.|many|TRBJ1-1|TRBV5-1
CASSLSRKNAEAFF
TGCGCCAGCAGCTTAAGCCGAAAGAACGCTGAAGCTTTCTTT
>TRBD2|many|TRBJ2-5|TRBV28
CASSPVGERGRFETQYF
TGTGCCAGCAGTCCCGTGGGGGAGCGGGGTCGGTTTGAGACCCAGTACTTC
>.|many|TRBJ2-2|TRBV12-3/TRBV12-4
CASSLLAGELFF
TGTGCCAGCAGTTTGTTGGCCGGGGAGCTGTTTTTT
>TRBD2|many|TRBJ2-5|TRBV29-1
CSVEGGGGQGTQYF
TGCAGCGTTGAAGGCGGGGGGGGGCAGGGGACCCAGTACTTC
>.|many|TRBJ2-3|TRBV5-1
CASSRGGTSTDTQYF
TGCGCCAGCAGCCGGGGAGGAACCAGCACAGATACGCAGTATTTT
>TRBD1|.|TRBJ1-2|TRBV3-1
CASSQGVTSGQGYGYTF
TGTGCCAGCAGCCAAGGAGTTACCTCGGGACAGGGCTATGGCTACACCTTC
>.|many|TRBJ2-1|TRBV24-1
CATSDATGSSYNEQFF
TGTGCCACCAGTGACGCAACAGGTAGCTCCTACAATGAGCAGTTCTTC
>.|many|TRBJ2-1|TRBV12-3/TRBV12-4
CASSLESGPYNEQFF
TGTGCCAGCAGTTTAGAGAGCGGTCCCTACAATGAGCAGTTCTTC
>.|once|TRBJ2-7|TRBV5-1
CASSLAGRTPNEQYF
TGCGCCAGCAGCTTGGCCGGTAGGACACCCAACGAGCAGTACTTC
>.|many|TRBJ2-7|TRBV29-1
CSVGWASRAYEQYF
TGCAGCGTTGGTTGGGCGTCTAGAGCCTACGAGCAGTACTTC
>.|many|TRBJ2-5|TRBV20-1
CSARTRDFQETQYF
TGCAGTGCTAGAACCCGGGACTTCCAAGAGACCCAGTACTTC
>.|many|TRBJ2-3|TRBV20-1
CSAITGGGTDTQYF
TGCAGTGCTATAACTGGGGGCGGCACAGATACGCAGTATTTT
>.|medium-sized|TRBJ2-2|TRBV25-1
CASSETTRAGELFF
TGTGCCAGCAGTGAAACCACCCGGGCCGGGGAGCTGTTTTTT
>.|few|TRBJ2-3|TRBV9
CASSVRLEDTQYF
TGTGCCAGCAGCGTACGACTAGAAGATACGCAGTATTTT
>.|many|TRBJ2-3|TRBV7-9
CASSSDGDWADTQYF
TGTGCCAGCAGCTCGGACGGGGACTGGGCAGATACGCAGTATTTT
>.|many|TRBJ2-1|TRBV7-2
CASSLATVKFSYNEQFF
TGTGCCAGCAGCTTAGCGACAGTTAAGTTCTCCTACAATGAGCAGTTCTTC
>.|many|TRBJ2-2|TRBV6-1
CAGSPGFDHFTGELFF
TGTGCCGGATCGCCAGGGTTTGACCACTTCACCGGGGAGCTGTTTTTT
>.|many|TRBJ2-7|TRBV25-1
CASSEGRVGYEQYF
TGTGCCAGCAGTGAAGGCAGGGTGGGTTACGAGCAGTACTTC
>.|few|TRBJ2-1|TRBV12-3/TRBV12-4
CASSARGLAGSYNEQFF
TGTGCCAGCAGCGCTAGGGGGCTAGCGGGCTCCTACAATGAGCAGTTCTTC
>TRBD2|.|TRBJ2-1|TRBV5-1
CASSPEGLADNEQLF
TGCGCCAGCAGCCCAGAAGGACTAGCGGACAATGAGCAGTTATTC
>TRBD1|many|TRBJ2-5|TRBV28
CASSFLGTGRETQYF
TGTGCCAGCAGTTTCCTCGGGACAGGGCGAGAGACCCAGTACTTC
>.|.|TRBJ2-2|TRBV5-1
CASSLHGGTNTGELFF
TGCGCCAGCAGCTTGCATGGCGGGACGAACACCGGGGAGCTGTTTTTT
>.|many|TRBJ2-7|TRBV15
CATSRVLRSVSYEQYF
TGTGCCACCAGCAGAGTTTTACGCAGCGTATCCTACGAGCAGTACTTC
>.|.|TRBJ2-2|TRBV7-7
CASSPVGAVNTGELFF
TGTGCCAGCAGCCCTGTTGGAGCGGTGAACACCGGGGAGCTGTTTTTT
>TRBD2|many|TRBJ2-7|TRBV5-1
CASSPEPSAGVYEQYF
TGCGCCAGCAGCCCGGAACCCAGCGCGGGAGTTTACGAGCAGTACTTC
>TRBD1|many|TRBJ1-3|TRBV12-3/TRBV12-4
CASSQTGTGKNTIYF
TGTGCCAGCAGCCAAACCGGGACAGGGAAAAACACCATATATTTT
>.|few|TRBJ1-1|TRBV28
CASRFGGEAEAFF
TGTGCCAGCAGGTTTGGGGGAGAGGCTGAAGCTTTCTTT
>.|many|TRBJ1-1|TRBV9
CASSVGGTSPATEAFF
TGTGCCAGCAGCGTAGGAGGGACCTCCCCGGCCACTGAAGCTTTCTTT
>TRBD1|many|TRBJ1-6|TRBV28
CASRGSQGYNSPLHF
TGTGCCAGCCGGGGGTCACAGGGGTATAATTCACCCCTCCACTTT
>TRBD2|many|TRBJ2-3|TRBV28
CASTPLAGATDTQYF
TGTGCCAGCACCCCACTAGCGGGAGCCACAGATACGCAGTATTTT
>.|many|TRBJ2-1|TRBV12-3/TRBV12-4
CASSLGFSLLPSSYNEQFF
TGTGCCAGCAGTTTAGGATTTTCCTTGCTTCCTAGCTCCTACAATGAGCAGTTCTTC
>TRBD1|many|TRBJ2-3|TRBV12-3/TRBV12-4
CASSSTGTGTDTQYF
TGTGCCAGCAGTTCGACCGGGACAGGCACAGATACGCAGTATTTT
>.|.|TRBJ1-2|TRBV6-4
CANSEQCFGSNYGYTF
TGTGCCAACAGTGAACAGTGTTTTGGATCTAACTATGGCTACACCTTC
>.|many|TRBJ2-5|TRBV7-9
CASSLQGPETQYF
TGTGCCAGCAGCTTACAGGGGCCAGAGACCCAGTACTTC
>TRBD2|many|TRBJ2-5|TRBV7-8
CASNPVGTSGRRLGETQYF
TGTGCCAGCAACCCAGTGGGGACTAGCGGGAGGAGGTTGGGAGAGACCCAGTACTTC
>TRBD2|many|TRBJ2-1|TRBV7-6
CASSSRTSSSSYNEQFF
TGTGCCAGCAGCTCAAGGACTAGCTCGAGCTCCTACAATGAGCAGTTCTTC